This T cell receptor (beta chain) was recorded in a study of human T cells and chemical hapten exposure. This CDR3 has 12 amino acids. V was clipped by 5 bases and J by 7 bases, with 11 bases between them. Per the germline V gene, CDR1 is SGHAT and CDR2 is FQNNGV. For the library, individual cDNA molecules each received unique molecular identifiers. TCRdb fed the RACE reads into MiXCR, producing one record per CDR3 protein. The table lists about 120,000 distinct CDR3 sequences, approximately 14% of them singletons, with about 0.9% in the top ten. The sample's time point: patch test 1, 2 weeks after DPC sensitization. Treatment meaning: therapeutic diphenylcyclopropenone sensitization with weekly scalp DPC. Unfractionated whole blood yielded total RNA.

The V call is TRBV11-2, the J call TRBJ1-1; D perhaps matches TRBD1 (6 bases). This receptor was obtained from a man aged 18 to 30 with alopecia areata. Some clones in this sample may be carry-over from other donors' samples. Sequencing used whole blood, obtained in connection with sensitization to the hapten diphenylcyclopropenone (DPC). This CDR3 is CASSLHRVEAFF. CDR3 DNA sequence: TGTGCCAGCAGCCTCCACAGGGTTGAAGCTTTCTTT.